The clone carrying this T cell receptor beta chain turned up a few times. These data belong to a study of blood T cells in healthy people across ages. A second PCR of 7 to 11 cycles used a sample-barcoded 5' primer and a J-beta primer mix. Via MiXCR, TCRdb re-called the 5' RACE reads, giving one row per CDR3 protein. The profile shows 730,000 or so distinct CDR3 sequences, less than 45% of them singletons. Germline-derived CDR1 and CDR2 are SGHRS and YFSETQ. This CDR3 is 14 amino acids long. Specimen: blood. The gene calls are TRBV5-1 and TRBJ2-7, with TRBD1 matching over 8 bases. Judging by the DNA end, TRBJ2-5 fits better; the J call may be wrong. The receptor comes from a man older than 75 in good health. CDR3 coding DNA: TGCGCCAGCAGCGGGTCCAGGGGGCTCGAGACCCAGTACTTC. Its translation is CASSGSRGLETQYF.